A selection of T cell receptor beta chains follows, all from one sample in a study of shared clonotypes between healthy human individuals. Repertoires were generated with immunoSEQ multiplex PCR, while TCRdb's copy carries only in-frame clones and drops some. The sample consists of a few million clones, roughly 92% of them appearing once. Sequencing input: naive CD4+ T cells sorted from blood. The receptor source for this set is a man aged 18 to 30 in good health. Both conserved end residues are part of each CDR3. Fields, in order: D gene, V gene, clone size, J gene, CDR3 protein, CDR3 DNA. The D gene is left open where the match is weak. The size of a clone is reported for some rows only, either as once, few or many, or as a class for expanded clones.

TRBD2	TRBV4-1	-	TRBJ2-3	CASSQEAQRGTDTQYF	TGCGCCAGCAGCCAAGAGGCCCAGCGGGGAACAGATACGCAGTATTTT
-	TRBV6-1	-	TRBJ2-3	CASSEPYRFTDTQYF	TGTGCCAGCAGTGAACCCTACCGTTTCACAGATACGCAGTATTTT
TRBD2	TRBV9	-	TRBJ2-1	CASRDSGGNEQFF	TGTGCCAGCAGGGATAGCGGGGGCAATGAGCAGTTCTTC
TRBD1	TRBV6-6	once	TRBJ1-1	CASSPGQGMNTEAFF	TGTGCCAGCAGTCCGGGACAGGGTATGAACACTGAAGCTTTCTTT
-	TRBV19	once	TRBJ2-3	CASSIRTGDTQYF	TGTGCCAGTAGTATACGCACAGGAGATACGCAGTATTTT
-	TRBV2	-	TRBJ2-3	CASSEWADTQYF	TGTGCCAGCAGTGAATGGGCAGATACGCAGTATTTT
TRBD2	TRBV10-3	-	TRBJ2-4	CAIRDWGGDIQYF	TGTGCCATCAGAGACTGGGGGGGAGACATTCAGTACTTC
TRBD1	TRBV2	-	TRBJ2-1	CASSPTGSEQFF	TGTGCCAGCTCACCGACAGGGAGTGAGCAGTTCTTC
-	TRBV4-1	-	TRBJ2-5	CASSQDEGETQYF	TGCGCCAGCAGCCAAGATGAGGGAGAGACCCAGTACTTC
-	TRBV6-5	-	TRBJ1-1	CASSTRSTGNTEAFF	TGTGCCAGCAGTACGCGTTCGACGGGGAACACTGAAGCTTTCTTT
-	TRBV6-5	few	TRBJ2-7	CASSSSGSSYEQYF	TGTGCCAGCAGTTCCAGCGGCAGCAGCTACGAGCAGTACTTC
TRBD1	TRBV5-1	-	TRBJ1-1	CASGLGQGGAEAFF	TGCGCCAGCGGACTGGGACAGGGGGGCGCTGAAGCTTTCTTT
TRBD1	TRBV6-6	-	TRBJ1-1	CASSPRQGGDTEAFF	TGTGCCAGCAGTCCCCGACAGGGGGGAGACACTGAAGCTTTCTTT
-	TRBV5-1	-	TRBJ2-7	CASSPDRPPYEQYF	TGCGCCAGCAGCCCTGACAGGCCACCCTACGAGCAGTACTTC